Included here is one T cell receptor beta chain sequence, with context. Germline V gene sequence: CDR1 SNHLY, CDR2 FYNNEI. The CDR3 length is 13 residues. Trimming took 8 bases from V and 5 from J, leaving 12 bases between them. The data were obtained in a study of control samples from healthy donors and cancer patients. Measured with immunoSEQ multiplex PCR; TCRdb has only the in-frame clones, and not every one. Of roughly 140,000 clones listed, about 94% are singletons. The TCR was taken from a man between 50 and 59 years old in good health. The chain uses TRBV2 and TRBJ2-2; D is uncertain. The specimen was blood. The CDR3 reads CASEGSPTGELFF. In nucleotides, the CDR3 is TGTGCCAGCGAAGGAAGCCCGACCGGGGAGCTGTTTTTT.